These 16 T cell receptor beta chains were sequenced from one sample in a study of identical twins. TCRdb recomputed calls from the 5' RACE reads with MiXCR, one row per CDR3 protein. The table includes 250,000 to 350,000 distinct CDR3 sequences, roughly 10% detected once. These data also featured in a second study, about yellow fever vaccine responses in identical twins.

The sample comprised CD8+ T cells sorted from blood. These receptors were collected from a woman between 18 and 29 years old in good health.

V is TRBV5-1 and J is TRBJ2-7, with TRBD1 matching over 8 bases. The CDR3 loop spans 18 amino acids. The V gene's germline CDR1 is SGHRS and CDR2 YFSETQ. The V segment lost 4 bases and the J segment 0 bases; nucleotides outside the gene matches: 15. For the CDR3, the DNA is TGCGCCAGCAGCCGGTCACAAAACAGGGGGGAAAGCTCCTACGAGCAGTACTTC. Encoded protein: CASSRSQNRGESSYEQYF.

In the case of this clonotype: A read error is likely, as this CDR3 ends without the conserved phenylalanine or tryptophan. The chain combines TRBV6-2 or TRBV6-3 with TRBJ2-7; D not certain. V was pared by 6 bases and J by 4 bases, with 22 bases between. The CDR3 loop spans 16 amino acids. CDR1 and CDR2 from the germline V gene are MNHEY and SVGEGT. The CDR3 sequence is CASSYSDLSGRYEQYL. CDR3 nucleotide sequence: TGTGCCAGCAGCTATTCGGACCTCTCCGGCCGATACGAGCAGTACCTC.

V usage is TRBV6-5 and J usage is TRBJ2-7, with 9 bases aligning to TRBD1. V shed 7 bases, J shed 4 bases, and the junction held 17 bases outside the gene matches. CDR3 length: 17 residues. From germline, CDR1 is MNHEY and CDR2 SVGAGI. CDR3 DNA sequence: TGTGCCAGCACCTACTATGGAGGGACAGGGAAGGGGTACGAGCAGTACTTC. This translates into CASTYYGGTGKGYEQYF.

This clonotype was seen many times. V and J are TRBV5-1 and TRBJ2-2; 12 bases agree with TRBD2. The germline CDR1 and CDR2 sequences are SGHRS and YFSETQ. This CDR3 comprises 15 residues. V was pared by 6 bases and J by 1 base, with 1 base of the junction left unmatched. CDR3 protein: CASKLAGGNTGELFF. In nucleotides, the CDR3 is TGCGCCAGCAAACTAGCGGGAGGGAACACCGGGGAGCTGTTTTTT. Together with reference TRBV5-1 and TRBJ2-2, the CDR3 gives the full variable domain: KAGVTQTPRYLIKTRGQQVTLSCSPISGHRSVSWYQQTPGQGLQFLFEYFSETQRNKGNFPGRFSGRQFSNSRSEMNVSTLELGDSALYLCASKLAGGNTGELFFGEGSRLTVL.

This clonotype was detected a few times. This rearrangement joins TRBV12-3 or TRBV12-4 to TRBJ2-7; no definite D call. Trimming pared 3 bases from V and 10 bases from J, leaving 13 bases between. This CDR3 comprises 12 residues. CDR3 residues: CASSFEGSHQYF. DNA of the CDR3: TGTGCCAGCAGTTTTGAAGGCTCGCATCAGTACTTC.

In its sample, this clonotype was seen many times. The CDR3 DNA reads as TGTGCCAGCAGTTGGGCCCGGACAGGGGTCTACGAGCAGTACTTC. This sequence encodes CASSWARTGVYEQYF. The chain employs TRBV28 and TRBJ2-7, with 9 bases matching TRBD1. Looked up from germline, CDR1 is MDHEN and CDR2 is SYDVKM. CDR3 size: 15 residues. V was clipped by 4 bases and J by 3 bases; unmatched bases: 7. Drawing the rest from reference TRBV28 and TRBJ2-7, the complete variable domain is DVKVTQSSRYLVKRTGEKVFLECVQDMDHENMFWYRQDPGLGLRLIYFSYDVKMKEKGDIPEGYSVSREKKERFSLILESASTNQTSMYLCASSWARTGVYEQYFGPGTRLTVT.

The chain links TRBV20-1 to TRBJ2-1, with 8 bases that match TRBD2. The CDR3 sequence is 14 residues long. The J segment lost 2 bases and the V segment lost 4 bases, leaving 4 bases of the junction unmatched. Germline V gives CDR1 DFQATT, CDR2 SNEGSKA (reference sequence). CDR3 residues: CSANGRAPYNEQFF. The CDR3 DNA follows: TGCAGTGCTAACGGGAGGGCCCCCTACAATGAGCAGTTCTTC.

This clonotype was seen at least ten times. The V gene is TRBV29-1, the J gene TRBJ2-6; D gene ambiguous. Germline assignment: CDR1 SQVTM and CDR2 ANQGSEA. Trimming took 4 bases from V and 0 from J, leaving 7 bases between them. This CDR3 comprises 14 residues. The CDR3 spells CSVVSSSGANVLTF. CDR3 sequence (DNA): TGCAGCGTTGTCTCGAGCTCTGGGGCCAACGTCCTGACTTTC.

The table lists this clonotype with a few counts. The J gene is TRBJ2-2, the V gene TRBV6-2 or TRBV6-3, with D perhaps TRBD1 or TRBD2 (5 bases each). Germline assignment: CDR1 MNHEY and CDR2 SVGEGT. Trimming shortened V by 6 bases and J by 2 bases, and 16 bases separated the two germline ends. The CDR3 totals 16 residues. CDR3 bases: TGTGCCAGCAGCCCAAGGCCAGGGAGAAACACCGGGGAGCTGTTTTTT. This translates into CASSPRPGRNTGELFF.

The sample holds a few counts of this clonotype. The genes are TRBV29-1 and TRBJ1-2; the D is unclear. Germline lookup yields CDR1 SQVTM and CDR2 ANQGSEA. The CDR3 runs 11 residues. The germline V and J ends were trimmed by 6 bases and 3 bases, with 8 bases remaining between them. The CDR3 sequence: CSVLEDYGYTF. In DNA, the CDR3 is TGCAGCGTCTTGGAGGACTATGGCTACACCTTC.

Many counts were recorded for this clonotype. The chain is built from TRBV11-1 and TRBJ2-7; D unresolved. V lost 2 bases to trimming and J lost 4 bases, with 6 bases between them. CDR3 length: 12 amino acids. Germline lookup yields CDR1 SGHAT and CDR2 FQDESV (reference sequence). CDR3 DNA: TGTGCCAGCAGCTTAAAAGGATACGAGCAGTACTTC. Its translation is CASSLKGYEQYF. The full variable domain, rest sourced from reference TRBV11-1 and TRBJ2-7, is EAEVAQSPRYKITEKSQAVAFWCDPISGHATLYWYRQILGQGPELLVQFQDESVVDDSQLPKDRFSAERLKGVDSTLKIQPAELGDSAMYLCASSLKGYEQYFGPGTRLTVT.

This clonotype was detected only a few times. The V and J genes are TRBV11-1 and TRBJ2-7; the match to TRBD2 covers 13 bases. CDR1 is SGHAT, CDR2 FQDESV, per germline (reference sequence). This CDR3 has 21 residues. Trimming at V came to 5 bases and at J to 0 bases, leaving 19 bases not matched to a gene. The CDR3 coding sequence is TGTGCCAGCAGCGTAACAACCAGACTAGCGGGAGGTAATTCCGCCTCCTACGAGCAGTACTTC. It encodes CASSVTTRLAGGNSASYEQYF.

This clonotype was found a few times. The chain employs TRBV29-1 and TRBJ2-6, with D hard to call. The CDR3 is 15 amino acids. Germline assignment: CDR1 SQVTM and CDR2 ANQGSEA. Trimming took off 6 bases at V and 0 bases at J, with 12 bases between the two ends. The chain's CDR3 is CSVWTDNSGANVLTF. Written as DNA, the CDR3 is TGCAGCGTGTGGACGGATAACTCTGGGGCCAACGTCCTGACTTTC. Complete variable domain (other parts from reference TRBV29-1 and TRBJ2-6): SAVISQKPSRDICQRGTSLTIQCQVDSQVTMMFWYRQQPGQSLTLIATANQGSEATYESGFVIDKFPISRPNLTFSTLTVSNMSPEDSSIYLCSVWTDNSGANVLTFGAGSRLTVL.

This clonotype showed up many times. This chain joins TRBV7-2 and TRBJ1-1; 7 bases are shared with TRBD1. The CDR3 consists of 14 residues. Germline CDR1 reads SGHTA; CDR2 reads FQGNSA. The ends lost 7 bases at V and 3 bases at J; junction bases unmatched: 8. The CDR3 DNA reads as TGTGCCAGCAACATCGGGGACAGATACACTGAAGCTTTCTTT. Translating gives CASNIGDRYTEAFF.

The rearrangement joins TRBV7-2 to TRBJ2-7, with D possibly matching TRBD1 (5 bases). Per germline, CDR1 SGHTA and CDR2 FQGNSA. This CDR3 region has 14 residues. The ends were cut back, 3 bases at V and 4 bases at J, with 13 bases in the middle. CDR3: CASSFEGEEYEQYF. CDR3 coding DNA: TGTGCCAGCAGCTTTGAAGGGGAAGAATACGAGCAGTACTTC. The full variable domain, rest sourced from reference TRBV7-2 and TRBJ2-7, is GAGVSQSPSNKVTEKGKDVELRCDPISGHTALYWYRQSLGQGLEFLIYFQGNSAPDKSGLPSDRFSAERTGGSVSTLTIQRTQQEDSAVYLCASSFEGEEYEQYFGPGTRLTVT.

This clonotype appeared many times. J is TRBJ2-3 and V is TRBV6-5; 8 bases line up with TRBD2. Losses at the gene ends were 2 bases for V and 10 bases for J; bases not matched to a gene: 14. CDR1 and CDR2 from the germline V gene are MNHEY and SVGAGI. This CDR3 is built from 16 residues. The CDR3 DNA reads as TGTGCCAGCAGTTACGTCGGGAGGGCCTCACTCTTGGCGCAGTATTTT. Protein sequence: CASSYVGRASLLAQYF.